These 26 T cell receptor beta chains were sequenced from one sample in a study of cytomegalovirus exposure and HLA in healthy donors. The PCR made use of 60 Vbeta and 13 Jbeta primers. Generated by immunoSEQ multiplex PCR, the TCRdb table keeps only in-frame clones and is missing some. This sample carries about 140,000 clones, about a tenth of them seen once, and the ten largest clones take approximately 1.8%. Sample: PBMCs. The receptor source for this set is a male donor in good health and CMV-seronegative.

This clone appeared a few times. The rearrangement joins TRBV19 to TRBJ2-7, with 10 bases matching TRBD1. This CDR3 is 16 amino acids long. Germline-derived CDR1 and CDR2 are LNHDA and SQIVND (reference sequence). The V and J ends lost 5 bases and 5 bases, in that order; junction bases with no gene match: 12. CDR3 nucleotides: TGTGCCAGTAGTGCCCGGACAGGGGGGAACTCGGACGAGCAGTACTTC. Translating it yields CASSARTGGNSDEQYF. Full variable domain (missing parts from reference TRBV19 and TRBJ2-7): DGGITQSPKYLFRKEGQNVTLSCEQNLNHDAMYWYRQDPGQGLRLIYYSQIVNDFQKGDIAEGYSVSREKKESFPLTVTSAQKNPTAFYLCASSARTGGNSDEQYFGPGTRLTVT.

This clone showed up just a few times. The chain recombines TRBV6-6 with TRBJ1-1; D gene ambiguous. The V and J ends lost 6 bases and 4 bases respectively, with 15 bases between them. Germline V gene data show CDR1 as MNHNY and CDR2 as SVGAGI (reference sequence). The CDR3 contains 14 residues. The CDR3 loop reads CASSAGWGSTEAFF. The CDR3 nucleotides read TGTGCCAGCAGCGCGGGGTGGGGTAGCACTGAAGCTTTCTTT.

The rearrangement links TRBV7-9 to TRBJ2-7, with 9 bases fitting TRBD2. CDR1 SEHNR and CDR2 FQNEAQ come from the germline V gene (reference sequence). V trimming: 3 bases; J trimming: 5 bases; junction bases outside the gene matches: 5. CDR3 length: 14 residues. The CDR3 is CASSFELAGNEQYF. CDR3 bases: TGTGCCAGCAGCTTTGAGCTAGCGGGAAACGAGCAGTACTTC.

This clone has only a few counts. The J gene is TRBJ1-5, the V gene TRBV5-1; D is undetermined. This CDR3 comprises 17 residues. The ends were cut back, 4 bases at V and 1 base at J, with 18 bases in the middle. Germline V gene data show CDR1 as SGHRS and CDR2 as YFSETQ. In nucleotides, the CDR3 is TGCGCCAGCAGCCTCCAGCCGGGCGAGGGAAGCAATCAGCCCCAGCATTTT. This gives the protein CASSLQPGEGSNQPQHF.

The chain uses TRBV12-1 and TRBJ1-4. TRBV12-1 is flagged as a pseudogene. The CDR3 is made up of 15 amino acids. CDR3 protein: CASSFSPFYGEKLFF. The DNA of the CDR3 is TGTGCCAGCAGCTTTTCGCCTTTCTATGGTGAAAAACTGTTTTTT.

This clone occurred a few times. This rearrangement joins TRBV28 to TRBJ2-3, with D possibly matching TRBD2 (5 bases). The CDR3 loop spans 14 amino acids. The ends were cut back, 9 bases at V and 3 bases at J, with 16 bases in the middle. Germline V gene data show CDR1 as MDHEN and CDR2 as SYDVKM. As DNA, the CDR3 is TGTGCCAGTTCGCTAGCAGAGATGACAGATACGCAGTATTTT. The encoded protein is CASSLAEMTDTQYF.

This clone has a handful of counts. The J gene is TRBJ1-1, the V gene TRBV7-2; D uncertain. V gave up 5 bases and J gave up 1 base, with 14 bases separating them. The CDR3 sequence is 15 residues long. Germline V lookup: CDR1 SGHTA, CDR2 FQGNSA. The CDR3 nucleotides are TGTGCCAGCAGCCGTGGGGAGGTCCCGAACACTGAAGCTTTCTTT. Translating gives CASSRGEVPNTEAFF. The complete variable domain, with remaining parts taken from reference TRBV7-2 and TRBJ1-1, reads GAGVSQSPSNKVTEKGKDVELRCDPISGHTALYWYRQSLGQGLEFLIYFQGNSAPDKSGLPSDRFSAERTGGSVSTLTIQRTQQEDSAVYLCASSRGEVPNTEAFFGQGTRLTVV.

J is TRBJ2-5 and V is TRBV25-1, with a tentative D call TRBD2 (5 bases). V was trimmed by 11 bases and J by 2 bases, leaving 15 bases between them. The CDR3 has 13 amino acids. Germline V lookup: CDR1 MGHDK, CDR2 SYGVNS. CDR3 sequence (DNA): TGTGCCTCTACCCGGACGGGGCAAGAGACCCAGTACTTC. This translates into CASTRTGQETQYF.

This clone has just a few counts. This sequence joins TRBV4-3 and TRBJ1-2, with 7 bases identical to TRBD1. This CDR3 has 14 amino acids. Per germline, CDR1 LGHNA and CDR2 YSLEER. V was clipped by 4 bases and J by 5 bases; unmatched bases: 7. CDR3: CASSPLGTEYGYTF. The CDR3 bases are TGCGCCAGCAGCCCCCTCGGGACAGAGTATGGCTACACCTTC.

Only a few counts were recorded for this clone. The chain recombines TRBV28 with TRBJ2-1, with no clear D. Germline V gene sequence: CDR1 MDHEN, CDR2 SYDVKM. The CDR3 loop spans 11 amino acids. V lost 6 bases and J 5 bases, leaving 5 bases between the germline ends. In nucleotides, the CDR3 is TGTGCCAGCAGCCAGAACAATGAGCAGTTCTTC. It is translated as CASSQNNEQFF.

This chain links TRBV7-2 with TRBJ2-3; tentatively, D is TRBD2 (6 bases). The CDR3 loop spans 14 amino acids. V was shortened by 3 bases and J by 5 bases, with 12 bases between the two germline ends. Germline V CDR1 and CDR2: SGHTA, FQGNSA. The CDR3 DNA sequence: TGTGCCAGCAGCTTGGAGGGGCCGGGAGATACGCAGTATTTT. Its translation is CASSLEGPGDTQYF.

This clone was counted only a few times. V is TRBV2 and J is TRBJ2-5, with TRBD2 identical over 15 bases. Germline V CDR1 and CDR2: SNHLY, FYNNEI. The CDR3 consists of 19 residues. Germline trimming cut 3 bases from V and 4 bases from J; bases unmatched to any gene: 12. In nucleotides, the CDR3 is TGTGCCAGCAGTGATTTCTTCGTTTCGGGACTAGCGGGAGGAGAGACCCAGTACTTC. This gives the protein CASSDFFVSGLAGGETQYF.

This clone was recorded a few times. This chain connects TRBV5-1 to TRBJ1-1; 11 bases line up with TRBD1. The CDR3 totals 13 residues. Germline V gives CDR1 SGHRS, CDR2 YFSETQ. After removal of 4 bases from V and 11 bases from J, the junction contained 7 bases not matched to a gene. In DNA, the CDR3 is TGCGCCAGCAGCATAGGACAGGGGGCGGTCGCTTTCTTT. Its translation is CASSIGQGAVAFF. The full variable domain, its missing parts supplied by reference TRBV5-1 and TRBJ1-1, is KAGVTQTPRYLIKTRGQQVTLSCSPISGHRSVSWYQQTPGQGLQFLFEYFSETQRNKGNFPGRFSGRQFSNSRSEMNVSTLELGDSALYLCASSIGQGAVAFFGQGTRLTVV.

The genes are TRBV7-9 and TRBJ1-2; D gene uncertain. Germline V gives CDR1 SEHNR, CDR2 FQNEAQ (reference sequence). The CDR3 contains 14 residues. Trimming took off 0 bases at V and 7 bases at J, with 12 bases between the two ends. Here the CDR3 reads CASSLASNFVGYTF. For the CDR3, the DNA is TGTGCCAGCAGCTTAGCGTCTAACTTCGTTGGCTACACCTTC.

This clone appeared a few times. V and J are TRBV5-4 and TRBJ2-1, with 10 bases aligning to TRBD2. CDR1 is SGHNT, CDR2 YYREEE, per germline (reference sequence). The trim removed 6 bases at V and 1 base at J, leaving 13 bases unmatched. This CDR3 is built from 18 residues. CDR3 residues: CASTAGGGAAVSYNEQFF. CDR3 sequence (DNA): TGTGCCAGCACAGCGGGAGGGGGGGCTGCCGTATCCTACAATGAGCAGTTCTTC.

The rearrangement joins TRBV28 to TRBJ2-3; the match to TRBD2 covers 14 bases. Germline V lookup: CDR1 MDHEN, CDR2 SYDVKM. With V trimmed by 8 bases and J by 0 bases, 7 bases remained unmatched. The CDR3 covers 17 residues. This chain's CDR3 is CASGRLAGGPSTDTQYF. The CDR3 bases are TGTGCCAGCGGCCGACTAGCGGGAGGGCCGAGCACAGATACGCAGTATTTT.

The chain couples TRBV6-5 to TRBJ1-1, with D uncertain. V shed 5 bases and J shed 1 base, with 5 bases lying between them. Germline V gene sequence: CDR1 MNHEY, CDR2 SVGAGI. The CDR3 covers 12 residues. Here the CDR3 reads CASSEGNTEAFF. CDR3 nucleotide sequence: TGTGCCAGCAGTGAGGGGAACACTGAAGCTTTCTTT.

This chain uses TRBV28 with TRBJ1-2; D call uncertain. The CDR3 is 15 amino acids. The germline CDR1 and CDR2 sequences are MDHEN and SYDVKM. V was shortened by 3 bases and J by 5 bases, with 16 bases between the two germline ends. The CDR3, as DNA: TGTGCCAGCAGTTTGTACGGTTCCGTCCCTTATGGCTACACCTTC. Translated: CASSLYGSVPYGYTF.

This clone appeared a few times. The chain links TRBV28 to TRBJ2-7; a weak D match, TRBD2 (5 bases). Germline V gene data show CDR1 as MDHEN and CDR2 as SYDVKM. The V gene lost 1 base and the J gene lost 2 bases, with 12 bases spanning the gap. The CDR3 covers 15 residues. CDR3 nucleotide sequence: TGTGCCAGCAGTTTATCTGGCGGGTATACCTACGAGCAGTACTTC. Residues: CASSLSGGYTYEQYF.

V is TRBV5-1 and J is TRBJ1-3; TRBD1 aligns across 7 bases. This CDR3 spans 17 amino acids. V shed 1 base and J 3 bases; nucleotides not matched to a gene: 10. Germline V lookup: CDR1 SGHRS, CDR2 YFSETQ. The CDR3, as DNA: TGCGCCAGCAGCTTGTATCACAGGGGCTCACGTGGAAACACCATATATTTT. It is translated as CASSLYHRGSRGNTIYF.

In this sample, this clone turned up a few times. The chain links TRBV4-1 to TRBJ2-7; tentative D call: TRBD2 (5 bases). The CDR3 is 16 amino acids. V lost 5 bases and J lost 7, with 24 bases in between. Germline values: CDR1 MGHRA, CDR2 YSYEKL. For the CDR3, the DNA is TGCGCCAGCAGCAGTCTCGGACGGAGGAAAGAGGAAGAGCAGTACTTC. It specifies CASSSLGRRKEEEQYF.

The gene calls are TRBV7-2 and TRBJ2-5; D gene uncertain. Trimming shortened V by 1 base and J by 4 bases, and 13 bases separated the two germline ends. This CDR3 spans 15 amino acids. CDR1 is SGHTA and CDR2 is FQGNSA in the germline V gene. CDR3 coding DNA: TGTGCCAGCAGCTTAGGTTCAGCTACGGGAGAGACCCAGTACTTC. This codes for CASSLGSATGETQYF.

This clone has only a few counts. The V gene is TRBV9, the J gene TRBJ1-1; D not certain. V dropped 2 bases and J dropped 1 base, with 6 bases sitting between them. In germline, CDR1 is SGDLS, CDR2 YYNGEE. This CDR3 has 13 amino acids. In DNA form, the CDR3 reads TGTGCCAGCAGCGTGGGCTGGAACACTGAAGCTTTCTTT. Amino acid sequence: CASSVGWNTEAFF.

This sequence joins TRBV10-3 and TRBJ1-1, with D perhaps TRBD1 (5 bases). V gave up 4 bases and J gave up 1 base, with 13 bases separating them. The CDR3 totals 15 residues. Germline V lookup: CDR1 ENHRY, CDR2 SYGVKD. The CDR3 DNA reads TGTGCCATCAGTGCCGGGAGGGGAAGGAACACTGAAGCTTTCTTT. Amino acids: CAISAGRGRNTEAFF.

The chain links TRBV18 to TRBJ2-5, with 8 bases fitting TRBD1. CDR3 length: 13 amino acids. CDR1 is KGHSH and CDR2 is LQKENI in the germline V gene. J lost 6 bases, V lost 5 bases, and 5 bases had no gene match. The CDR3 loop reads CASSLDREKTQYF. In DNA, the CDR3 is TGTGCCAGCTCATTGGACAGGGAGAAGACCCAGTACTTC.

This clone has just a few counts. J is TRBJ1-2 and V is TRBV29-1, with D hard to call. V was trimmed by 6 bases and J by 3 bases, leaving 8 bases between them. CDR3 length equals 11 residues. Germline CDR1 and CDR2: SQVTM and ANQGSEA. The CDR3 sequence: CSVQVDYGYTF. CDR3 sequence (DNA): TGCAGCGTCCAGGTTGACTATGGCTACACCTTC.